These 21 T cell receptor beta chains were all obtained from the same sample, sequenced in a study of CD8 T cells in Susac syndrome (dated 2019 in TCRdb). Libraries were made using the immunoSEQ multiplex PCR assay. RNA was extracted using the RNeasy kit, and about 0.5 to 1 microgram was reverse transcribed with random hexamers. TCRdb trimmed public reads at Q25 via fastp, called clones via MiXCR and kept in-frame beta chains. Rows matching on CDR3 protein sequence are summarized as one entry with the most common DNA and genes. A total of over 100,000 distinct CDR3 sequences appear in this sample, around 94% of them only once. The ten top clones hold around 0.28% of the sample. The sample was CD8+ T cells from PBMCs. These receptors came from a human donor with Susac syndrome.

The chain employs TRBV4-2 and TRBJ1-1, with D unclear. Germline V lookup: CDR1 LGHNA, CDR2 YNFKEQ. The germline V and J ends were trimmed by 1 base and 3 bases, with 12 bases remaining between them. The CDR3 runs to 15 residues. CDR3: CASSQGLEGDTEAFF. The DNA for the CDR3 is TGTGCCAGCAGCCAAGGACTTGAAGGAGACACTGAAGCTTTCTTT.

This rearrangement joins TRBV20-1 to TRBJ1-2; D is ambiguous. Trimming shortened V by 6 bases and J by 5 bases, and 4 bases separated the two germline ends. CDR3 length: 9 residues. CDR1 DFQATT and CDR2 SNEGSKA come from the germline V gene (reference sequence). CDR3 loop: CSAIYGYTF. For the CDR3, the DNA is TGCAGTGCCATATATGGCTACACCTTC.

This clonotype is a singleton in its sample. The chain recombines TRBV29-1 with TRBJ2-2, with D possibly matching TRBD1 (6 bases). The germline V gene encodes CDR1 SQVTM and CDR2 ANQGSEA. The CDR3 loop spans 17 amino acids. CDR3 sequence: CIPIGDRTNANTGELFF. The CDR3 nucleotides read TGCATCCCAATCGGAGACAGGACCAACGCGAACACCGGGGAGCTGTTTTTT.

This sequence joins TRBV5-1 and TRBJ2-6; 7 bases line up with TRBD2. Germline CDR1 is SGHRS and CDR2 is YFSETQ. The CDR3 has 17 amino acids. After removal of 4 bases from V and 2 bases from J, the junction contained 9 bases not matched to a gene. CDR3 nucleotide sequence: TGCGCCAGCAGCGAGTTTTCGGGGGGTACTGGGGCCAACGTCCTGACTTTC. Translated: CASSEFSGGTGANVLTF. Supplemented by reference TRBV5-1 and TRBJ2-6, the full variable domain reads KAGVTQTPRYLIKTRGQQVTLSCSPISGHRSVSWYQQTPGQGLQFLFEYFSETQRNKGNFPGRFSGRQFSNSRSEMNVSTLELGDSALYLCASSEFSGGTGANVLTFGAGSRLTVL.

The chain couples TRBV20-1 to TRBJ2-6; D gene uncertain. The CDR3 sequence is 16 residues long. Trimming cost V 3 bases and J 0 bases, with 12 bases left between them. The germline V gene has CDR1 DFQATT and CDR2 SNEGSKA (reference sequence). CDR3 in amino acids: CSARAPAPSGANVLTF. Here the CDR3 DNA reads TGCAGTGCTAGGGCGCCAGCACCCTCTGGGGCCAACGTCCTGACTTTC.

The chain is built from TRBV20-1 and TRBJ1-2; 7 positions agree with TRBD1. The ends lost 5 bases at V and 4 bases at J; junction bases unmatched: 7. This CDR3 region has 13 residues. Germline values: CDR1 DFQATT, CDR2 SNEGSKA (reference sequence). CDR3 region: CSASGTEFYGYTF. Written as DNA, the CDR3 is TGCAGTGCTTCCGGGACAGAGTTCTATGGCTACACCTTC.

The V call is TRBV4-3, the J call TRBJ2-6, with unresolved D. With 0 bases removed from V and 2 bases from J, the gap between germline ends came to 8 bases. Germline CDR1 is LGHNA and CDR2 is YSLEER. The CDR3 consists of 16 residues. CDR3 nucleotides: TGCGCCAGCAGCCAAGATTGGGGAACTGGGGCCAACGTCCTGACTTTC. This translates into CASSQDWGTGANVLTF.

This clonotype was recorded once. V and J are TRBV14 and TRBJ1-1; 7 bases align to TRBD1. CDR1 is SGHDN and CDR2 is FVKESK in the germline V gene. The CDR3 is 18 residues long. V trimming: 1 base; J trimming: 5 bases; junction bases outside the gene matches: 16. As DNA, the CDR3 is TGTGCCAGCAGCCAAGGAACAGGGGCCCTGTCCGTTGGTACTGAAGCTTTCTTT. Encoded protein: CASSQGTGALSVGTEAFF.

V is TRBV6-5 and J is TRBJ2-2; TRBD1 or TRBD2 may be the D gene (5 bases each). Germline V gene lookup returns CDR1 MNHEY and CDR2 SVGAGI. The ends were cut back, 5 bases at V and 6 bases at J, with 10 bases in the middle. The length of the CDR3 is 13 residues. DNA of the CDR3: TGTGCCAGCAGTGGGACGGTCGCCGGGGAGCTGTTTTTT. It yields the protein CASSGTVAGELFF.

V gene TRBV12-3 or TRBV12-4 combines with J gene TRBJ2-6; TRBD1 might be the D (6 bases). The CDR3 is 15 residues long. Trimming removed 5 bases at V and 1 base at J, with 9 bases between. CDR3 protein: CASSRQDSGANVLTF. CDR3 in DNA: TGTGCCAGCAGTCGACAGGATTCTGGGGCCAACGTCCTGACTTTC.

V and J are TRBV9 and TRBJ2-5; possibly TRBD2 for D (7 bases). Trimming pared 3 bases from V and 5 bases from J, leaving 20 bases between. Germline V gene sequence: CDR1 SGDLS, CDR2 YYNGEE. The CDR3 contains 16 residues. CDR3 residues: CASSAPQAGAGETQYF. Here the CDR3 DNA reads TGTGCCAGCAGCGCACCCCAGGCGGGGGCGGGTGAGACCCAGTACTTC.

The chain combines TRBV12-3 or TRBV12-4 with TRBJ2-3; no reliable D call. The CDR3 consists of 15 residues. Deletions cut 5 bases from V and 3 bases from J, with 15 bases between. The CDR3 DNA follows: TGTGCCAGCAGTGCCCCGGGCTCGGAGACAGATACGCAGTATTTT. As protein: CASSAPGSETDTQYF.

The CDR3 protein is CASSQDPDTRQETQYF. The CDR3 DNA reads as TGTGCCAGCAGCCAAGACCCGGACACCCGCCAAGAGACCCAGTACTTC. The J gene is TRBJ2-5, the V gene TRBV3-1; tentative D call: TRBD1 (5 bases). The V end lost 0 bases, the J end lost 1 base, and 12 bases lay between the germline ends. The CDR3 runs 16 residues. Germline V lookup: CDR1 LGHDT, CDR2 YNNKEL (reference sequence).

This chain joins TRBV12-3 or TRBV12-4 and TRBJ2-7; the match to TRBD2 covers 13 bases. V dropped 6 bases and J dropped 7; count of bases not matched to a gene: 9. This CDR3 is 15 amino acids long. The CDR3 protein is CASSRGLAGRGEQYF. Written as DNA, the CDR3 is TGTGCCAGCAGCCGGGGACTAGCGGGGCGGGGGGAGCAGTACTTC.

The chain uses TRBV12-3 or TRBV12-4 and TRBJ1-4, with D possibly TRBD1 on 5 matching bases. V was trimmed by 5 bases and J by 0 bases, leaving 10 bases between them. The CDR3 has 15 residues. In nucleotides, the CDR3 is TGTGCCAGCAGTCCCAGAGGGGCAACTAATGAAAAACTGTTTTTT. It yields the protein CASSPRGATNEKLFF.

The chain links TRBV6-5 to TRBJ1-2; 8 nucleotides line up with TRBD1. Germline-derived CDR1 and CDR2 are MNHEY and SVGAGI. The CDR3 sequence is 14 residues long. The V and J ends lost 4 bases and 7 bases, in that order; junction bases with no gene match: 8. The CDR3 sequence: CASSWGQEDPGYTF. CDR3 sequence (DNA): TGTGCCAGCAGTTGGGGACAGGAGGACCCTGGCTACACCTTC.

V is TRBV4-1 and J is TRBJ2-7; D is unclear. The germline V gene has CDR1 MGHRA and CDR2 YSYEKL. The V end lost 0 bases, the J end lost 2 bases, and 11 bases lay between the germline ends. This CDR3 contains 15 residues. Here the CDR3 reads CASSQDIQPAYEQYF. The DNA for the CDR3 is TGCGCCAGCAGCCAAGATATACAGCCCGCCTACGAGCAGTACTTC.

DNA of the CDR3: TGTGCCAGCAGTGATAACGGGGTCTCTATCGAGCAGTTCTTC. This translates into CASSDNGVSIEQFF. The chain uses TRBV2 and TRBJ2-1, with a possible D match to TRBD2 (5 bases). CDR1 SNHLY and CDR2 FYNNEI come from the germline V gene. The V end was cut by 3 bases, the J end by 10 bases, with 16 bases between. The CDR3 is 14 residues long.

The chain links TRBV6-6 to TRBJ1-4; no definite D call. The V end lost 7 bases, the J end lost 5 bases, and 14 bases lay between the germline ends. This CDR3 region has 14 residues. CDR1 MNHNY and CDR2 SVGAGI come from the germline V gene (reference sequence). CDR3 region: CASTLTTGNEKLFF. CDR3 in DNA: TGTGCCAGCACCCTAACAACGGGGAATGAAAAACTGTTTTTT.

CDR3 protein: CASRWTGTNTEAFF. The DNA of the CDR3 is TGTGCCAGCAGATGGACAGGGACGAACACTGAAGCTTTCTTT. The chain links TRBV27 to TRBJ1-1, with 8 bases lining up with TRBD1. J gave up 1 base and V 6 bases, and 4 bases lay outside the gene matches. This CDR3 has 14 amino acids. The germline V gene has CDR1 MNHEY and CDR2 SMNVEV (reference sequence).

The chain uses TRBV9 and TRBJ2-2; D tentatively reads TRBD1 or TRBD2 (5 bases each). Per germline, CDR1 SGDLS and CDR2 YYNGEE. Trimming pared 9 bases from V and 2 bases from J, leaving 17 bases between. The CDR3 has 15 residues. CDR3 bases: TGTGCCAATCCCCCGGGGACGAGAAACACCGGGGAGCTGTTTTTT. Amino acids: CANPPGTRNTGELFF.